Below, one TCR beta chain is given with its context. Generated by immunoSEQ multiplex PCR, the TCRdb table keeps only in-frame clones and is missing some. The sample includes 120,000 to 150,000 clones, 70% to 90% seen only once; the top ten take around 2.5%. The CDR3 totals 15 residues. The entry originates in a study of blood T cell repertoires in COVID-19. For the study at large: The study drew acute and convalescent COVID-19 samples from the United States, Italy and Spain. Nucleic acid was either cDNA or gDNA, and it came from T cells, B-cell-depleted T cells, or PBMCs.

The receptor was isolated from a human donor with acute or convalescent COVID-19. The donor label of this sample is uncertain. Material for sequencing was peripheral blood. The chain employs TRBV12-1 and TRBJ1-4; the D segment call TRBD1 is taken from the table without a DNA check. TRBV12-1 is reported as a pseudogene. DNA of the CDR3: TGTGCCAGCAGCACCAAGACAGGGGCGGATGAAAAACTGTTTTTT. Translated: CASSTKTGADEKLFF.